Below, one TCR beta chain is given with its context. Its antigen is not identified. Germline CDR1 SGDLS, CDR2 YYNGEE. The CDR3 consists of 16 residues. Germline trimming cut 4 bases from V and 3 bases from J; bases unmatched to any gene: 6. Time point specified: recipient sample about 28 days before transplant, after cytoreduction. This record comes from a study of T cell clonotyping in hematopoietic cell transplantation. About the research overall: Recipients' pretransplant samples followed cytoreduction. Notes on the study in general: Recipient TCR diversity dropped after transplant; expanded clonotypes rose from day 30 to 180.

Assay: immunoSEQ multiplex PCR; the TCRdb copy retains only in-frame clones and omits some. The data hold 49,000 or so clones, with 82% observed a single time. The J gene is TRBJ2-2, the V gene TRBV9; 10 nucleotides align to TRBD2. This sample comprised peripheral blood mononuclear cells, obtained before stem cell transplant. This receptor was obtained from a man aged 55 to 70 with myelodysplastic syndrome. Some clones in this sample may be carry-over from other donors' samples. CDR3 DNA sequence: TGTGCCAGCAGCAGGACTAGCGGAGGTGACACCGGGGAGCTGTTTTTT. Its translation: CASSRTSGGDTGELFF. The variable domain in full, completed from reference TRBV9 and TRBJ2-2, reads DSGVTQTPKHLITATGQRVTLRCSPRSGDLSVYWYQQSLDQGLQFLIQYYNGEERAKGNILERFSAQQFPDLHSELNLSSLELGDSALYFCASSRTSGGDTGELFFGEGSRLTVL.